Following are 7 T cell receptor beta chains from one sample sequenced in a study of T cell clonality in common variable immunodeficiency (dated by TCRdb to about 2015). To prepare the library, the immunoSEQ multiplex PCR assay was applied. TCRdb stores this immuneACCESS table with in-frame sequences only. Part of the clones is absent; in the studies checked, under half of the shortfall reflects unresolved V genes, and no reason is known for the rest. The sample has fewer than 55,000 clones on record, with no singletons. Just over 2% of the sample is in the top ten clones. The material sequenced was peripheral blood mononuclear cells. These receptors were taken from a person between 18 and 70 years old in good health.

By share, this clone counts as medium-sized. The CDR3 goes on 3 residues after the read ends, and that part is filled in from the germline J gene. The chain is built from TRBV19 and TRBJ2-1; D is possibly TRBD1 (5 bases). The CDR3 length is 15 residues. The germline V and J ends were trimmed by 6 bases and 0 bases, with 12 bases remaining between them. The germline CDR1 and CDR2 sequences are LNHDA and SQIVND (reference sequence). CDR3 bases read: TGTGCCAGTAGCTCAGGGCAGAACTCCTACAATGAG. It encodes CASSSGQNSYNE. The entire CDR3 sequence reads CASSSGQNSYNEQFF.

This clone was observed at least ten times. The read terminates 3 residues ahead of where the CDR3 ends, so the germline J gene completes it. The chain joins TRBV20-1 to TRBJ1-2; the D gene is possibly TRBD1 (6 bases). Germline CDR1 and CDR2: DFQATT and SNEGSKA (reference sequence). V lost 2 bases to trimming and J lost 4 bases, with 11 bases between them. The CDR3 has 13 amino acids. CDR3 in amino acids: CSARLDRGYGYTF. The part of the CDR3 DNA that was read is TGCAGTGCTAGACTGGACAGAGGCTATGGC.

By share, this clone counts as medium-sized. The read ends 3 residues shy of where the CDR3 ends; the end is completed using the germline J gene. The V gene is TRBV20-1, the J gene TRBJ2-7; 9 nucleotides match TRBD1. The CDR3 is 14 residues long. The germline gives CDR1 DFQATT, CDR2 SNEGSKA (reference sequence). Trimming took 8 bases from V and 0 from J; bases not matched to a gene: 8. The part of the CDR3 DNA that was read is TGCAGTTTCAGGGACAGGGTTAGCTCCTACGAG. This translates into CSFRDRVSSYE. The full CDR3 protein is CSFRDRVSSYEQYF.

This clone was found many times. With the read ending 3 residues before the CDR3 end, the germline J gene is used to fill in that end. V is TRBV7-3 and J is TRBJ1-6; D possibly corresponds to TRBD1 (6 bases). The CDR3 sequence is 14 residues long. Per germline, CDR1 SGHTA and CDR2 FQGTGA. Trimming removed 6 bases at V and 6 bases at J, with 12 bases between. CDR3 DNA (partial): TGTGCCAGCAGTCGGGACATAGCTAATTCACCC. The encoded protein is CASSRDIANSP. The complete CDR3 reads CASSRDIANSPLHF.

This clone was counted at least ten times. CDR3 residues: CASSLVWGDTEAFF. The sequenced part of the CDR3 DNA is TGTGCCAGCAGCTTGGTTTGGGGGGACACTGAA. The chain employs TRBV5-5 and TRBJ1-1, with D tentatively TRBD1 (5 bases). The read stops 3 residues short of the end of the CDR3; the missing end is completed from the germline J gene. This CDR3 comprises 14 residues. V lost 0 bases to trimming and J lost 3 bases, with 9 bases between them. Per germline, CDR1 SGHKS and CDR2 YYEKEE (reference sequence).

As regards this clone: Read sequence stops 3 residues before the CDR3 end, and the germline J gene provides the missing end. The chain combines TRBV5-6 with TRBJ2-3, with D tentatively TRBD1 (5 bases). CDR3 length: 14 amino acids. The germline CDR1 and CDR2 sequences are SGHDT and YYEEEE. This CDR3 is CASSLHRYNQPQYF. The CDR3 bases that were read are TGTGCCAGCAGCCTACACAGGTACAATCAGCCG.

This clone was recorded at least ten times. The read gets to within 3 residues of the CDR3 end, and the germline J gene fills in the rest. The rearrangement links TRBV20-1 to TRBJ1-2; TRBD1 agrees at 9 bases. The V gene's germline CDR1 is DFQATT and CDR2 SNEGSKA (reference sequence). The length of the CDR3 is 12 residues. The J segment lost 5 bases and the V segment lost 5 bases, leaving 3 bases of the junction unmatched. The CDR3 is CSAYGQGYGYTF. The sequenced part of the CDR3 DNA is TGCAGTGCTTACGGACAGGGGTATGGC.